The entry that follows covers one T cell receptor beta chain sequence. The antigen is unknown. CD4+ T cells from unexposed donors were obtained before the COVID-19 pandemic (2011-2018). The cells were cultured for about ten days before CD4+ T cells were isolated. PBMCs were plated at a few million per well in IL-2-containing medium. The data were obtained in a study of CD4 T cells in relation to SARS-CoV-2 and coronaviruses. The wider study: Negative control cultures got HIV-1 Nef peptides or no peptide.

Findings of the study overall: In 55% to 75% of donors, memory CD4+ clonotypes crossrecognized SARS-CoV-2 and at least one common cold coronavirus spike. Compared with monoreactive clones, crossreactive clones showed significantly weaker SARS-CoV-2 expansion.

V lost 0 bases and J lost 2, with 11 bases in between. Germline V gene sequence: CDR1 MGHRA, CDR2 YSYEKL. This CDR3 has 16 amino acids. This table comes from immunoSEQ multiplex PCR, and its TCRdb copy is limited to in-frame clones, with some not included. This sample carries roughly 30,000 clones, 70% to 85% of them seen once, and the ten largest clones take approximately 15%. Sequenced: CD4+ T cells from PBMCs, cultured in vitro. The TCR comes from a human donor in good health. This chain uses TRBV4-1 with TRBJ1-5, with D uncertain. The CDR3, as DNA: TGCGCCAGCAGCCAAGATTCACGGCAACGCAATCAGCCCCAGCATTTT. Residues: CASSQDSRQRNQPQHF.